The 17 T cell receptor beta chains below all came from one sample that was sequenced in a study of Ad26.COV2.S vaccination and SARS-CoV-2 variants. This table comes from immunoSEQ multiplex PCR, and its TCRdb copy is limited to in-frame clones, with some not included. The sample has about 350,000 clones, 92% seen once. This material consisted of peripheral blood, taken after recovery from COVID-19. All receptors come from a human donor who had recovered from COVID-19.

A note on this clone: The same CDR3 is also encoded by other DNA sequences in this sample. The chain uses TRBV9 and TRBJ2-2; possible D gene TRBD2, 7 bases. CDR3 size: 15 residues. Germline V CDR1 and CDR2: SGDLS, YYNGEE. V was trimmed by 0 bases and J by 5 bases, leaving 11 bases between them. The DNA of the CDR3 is TGTGCCAGCAGCGTAGCGGGGGGCCTAACCGGGGAGCTGTTTTTT. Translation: CASSVAGGLTGELFF.

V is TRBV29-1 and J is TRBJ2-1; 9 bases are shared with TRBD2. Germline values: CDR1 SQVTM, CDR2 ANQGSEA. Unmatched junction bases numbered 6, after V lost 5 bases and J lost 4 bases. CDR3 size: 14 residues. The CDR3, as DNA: TGCAGCGTTTGTCTAGCGGGGATTTACAATGAGCAGTTCTTC. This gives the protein CSVCLAGIYNEQFF.

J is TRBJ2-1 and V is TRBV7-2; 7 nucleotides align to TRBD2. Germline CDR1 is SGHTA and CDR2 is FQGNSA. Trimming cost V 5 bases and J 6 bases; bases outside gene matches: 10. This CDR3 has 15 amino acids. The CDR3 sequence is CASSLKRGIANEQFF. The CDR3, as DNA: TGTGCCAGCAGCCTTAAGCGGGGAATTGCCAATGAGCAGTTCTTC.

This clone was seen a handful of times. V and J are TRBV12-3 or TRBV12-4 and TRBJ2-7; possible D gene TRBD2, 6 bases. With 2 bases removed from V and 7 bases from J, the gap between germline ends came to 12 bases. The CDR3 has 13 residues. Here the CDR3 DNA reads TGTGCCAGCAGTTTAATTGGGGCGGGAGAGCAGTACTTC. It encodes CASSLIGAGEQYF.

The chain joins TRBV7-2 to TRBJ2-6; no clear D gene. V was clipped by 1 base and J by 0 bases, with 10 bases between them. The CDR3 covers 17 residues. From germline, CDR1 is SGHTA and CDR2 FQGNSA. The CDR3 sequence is CASSLVIRTSGANVLTF. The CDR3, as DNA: TGTGCCAGCAGCTTAGTTATCAGAACCTCTGGGGCCAACGTCCTGACTTTC.

The CDR3 DNA reads TGTGCCAGCAGCTTTGGACTCAATCAGCCCCAGCATTTT. The encoded protein is CASSFGLNQPQHF. The chain employs TRBV7-8 and TRBJ1-5; D unclear. With 3 bases removed from V and 3 bases from J, the gap between germline ends came to 6 bases. The CDR3 covers 13 residues. The germline V gene has CDR1 SGHVS and CDR2 FQNEAQ.

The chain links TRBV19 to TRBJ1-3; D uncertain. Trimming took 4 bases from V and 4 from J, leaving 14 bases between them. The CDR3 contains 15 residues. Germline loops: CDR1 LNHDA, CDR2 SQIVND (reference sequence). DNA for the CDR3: TGTGCCAGTAGTACCCCGTCCGGCGTCGGAAACACCATATATTTT. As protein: CASSTPSGVGNTIYF.

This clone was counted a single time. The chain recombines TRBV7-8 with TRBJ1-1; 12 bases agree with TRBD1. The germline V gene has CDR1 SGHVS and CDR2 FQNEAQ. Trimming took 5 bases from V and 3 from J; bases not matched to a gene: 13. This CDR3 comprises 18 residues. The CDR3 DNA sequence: TGTGCCAGCAGCGAACCCTCCGGGACAGGGGGCGGTGACACTGAAGCTTTCTTT. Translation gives CASSEPSGTGGGDTEAFF.

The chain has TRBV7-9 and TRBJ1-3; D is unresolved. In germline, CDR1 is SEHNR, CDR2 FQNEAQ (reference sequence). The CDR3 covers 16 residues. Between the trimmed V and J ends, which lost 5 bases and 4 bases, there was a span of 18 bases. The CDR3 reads CASSPNAGISGNTIYF. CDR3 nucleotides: TGTGCCAGCAGCCCCAACGCGGGGATCTCCGGAAACACCATATATTTT.

The CDR3 here is CASSIGQGARDGYTF. The CDR3 nucleotides are TGTGCCAGTAGTATTGGACAGGGGGCTCGGGATGGCTACACCTTC. The V gene is TRBV19, the J gene TRBJ1-2, with 11 bases aligning to TRBD1. The germline gives CDR1 LNHDA, CDR2 SQIVND (reference sequence). The V segment lost 3 bases and the J segment 6 bases; nucleotides outside the gene matches: 6. CDR3 size: 15 residues. The variable domain in full, completed from reference TRBV19 and TRBJ1-2, reads DGGITQSPKYLFRKEGQNVTLSCEQNLNHDAMYWYRQDPGQGLRLIYYSQIVNDFQKGDIAEGYSVSREKKESFPLTVTSAQKNPTAFYLCASSIGQGARDGYTFGSGTRLTVV.

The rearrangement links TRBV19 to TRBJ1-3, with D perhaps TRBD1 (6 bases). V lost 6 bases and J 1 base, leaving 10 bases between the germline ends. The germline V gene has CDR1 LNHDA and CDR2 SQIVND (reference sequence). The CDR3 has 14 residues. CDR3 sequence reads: CASRQGASGNTIYF. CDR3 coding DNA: TGTGCCAGTAGACAGGGTGCTTCTGGAAACACCATATATTTT.

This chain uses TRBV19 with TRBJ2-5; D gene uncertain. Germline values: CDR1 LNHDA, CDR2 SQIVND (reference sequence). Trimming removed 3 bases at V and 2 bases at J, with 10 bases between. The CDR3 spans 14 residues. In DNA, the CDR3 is TGTGCCAGTAGTATGTTTTGGGGACAAGAGACCCAGTACTTC. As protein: CASSMFWGQETQYF.

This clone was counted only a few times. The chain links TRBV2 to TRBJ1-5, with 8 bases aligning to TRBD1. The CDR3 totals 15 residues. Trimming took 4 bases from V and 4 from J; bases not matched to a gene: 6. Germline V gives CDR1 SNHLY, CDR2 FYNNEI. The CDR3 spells CASSAQNRGNQPQHF. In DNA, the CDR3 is TGTGCCAGCAGTGCCCAGAACAGGGGGAATCAGCCCCAGCATTTT.

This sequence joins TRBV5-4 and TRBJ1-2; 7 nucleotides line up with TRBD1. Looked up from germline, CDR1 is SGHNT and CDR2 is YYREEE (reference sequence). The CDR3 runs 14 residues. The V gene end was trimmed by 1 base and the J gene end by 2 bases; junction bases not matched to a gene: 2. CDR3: CASSLTGDNYGYTF. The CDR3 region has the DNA TGTGCCAGCAGCTTGACAGGGGACAACTATGGCTACACCTTC. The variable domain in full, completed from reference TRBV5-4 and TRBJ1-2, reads ETGVTQSPTHLIKTRGQQVTLRCSSQSGHNTVSWYQQALGQGPQFIFQYYREEENGRGNFPPRFSGLQFPNYSSELNVNALELDDSALYLCASSLTGDNYGYTFGSGTRLTVV.

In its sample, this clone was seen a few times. The CDR3 nucleotides are TGTGCCAGCAGCTTAGATAAACAGCCCCAGCATTTT. Translated, it gives CASSLDKQPQHF. V is TRBV7-2 and J is TRBJ1-5; D gene unclear. Germline CDR1 is SGHTA and CDR2 is FQGNSA. Trimming removed 1 base at V and 7 bases at J, with 5 bases between. This CDR3 has 12 residues.

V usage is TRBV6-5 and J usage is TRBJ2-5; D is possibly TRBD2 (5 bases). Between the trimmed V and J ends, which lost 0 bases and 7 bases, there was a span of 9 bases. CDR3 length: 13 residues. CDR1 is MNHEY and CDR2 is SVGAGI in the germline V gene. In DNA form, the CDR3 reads TGTGCCAGCAGTTACTCGGGCGGAGGGACCCAGTACTTC. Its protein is CASSYSGGGTQYF.

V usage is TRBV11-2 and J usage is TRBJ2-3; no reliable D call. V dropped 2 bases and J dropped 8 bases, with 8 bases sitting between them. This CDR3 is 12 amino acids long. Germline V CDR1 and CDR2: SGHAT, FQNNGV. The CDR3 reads CASSLSLVTQYF. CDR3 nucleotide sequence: TGTGCCAGCAGCTTAAGCTTGGTTACGCAGTATTTT.